The entry that follows covers one TCR beta chain sequence. The sample is drawn from a study of cytomegalovirus exposure and HLA in healthy donors. CDR1 and CDR2 from the germline V gene are MNHEY and SVGAGI. This CDR3 spans 13 amino acids. This PCR relied on a set of 60 Vbeta primers and 13 Jbeta primers. Using immunoSEQ multiplex PCR, the repertoire was profiled, and TCRdb retains in-frame clones only, with some absent. The sample table includes about 110,000 clones. The chain couples TRBV6-5 to TRBJ2-7; 7 positions agree with TRBD2. The sequence derives from a young man in good health and CMV-seronegative. The sequencing sample was made of PBMCs. The CDR3 sequence: CLPFGGGDYEQYF. The CDR3 DNA sequence: TGTTTACCCTTCGGCGGGGGAGACTACGAGCAGTACTTC.